A selection of T cell receptor beta chains follows, all from one sample in a study of B cell selection in AIRE deficiency. Data came from immunoSEQ multiplex PCR; TCRdb stores just in-frame clones and leaves some out. The repertoire holds tens of thousands of clones, with roughly 97% as singletons. The sequenced sample was conventional CD4+ T cells sorted from PBMCs. These TCRs come from a human donor with AIRE deficiency. Both conserved end residues are part of each CDR3. A D gene is named only where the DNA matches it firmly. Size values are once, few and many counts, or a class for expanded clones, and some rows have none.

V gene	J gene	clone size	D gene	CDR3 protein	CDR3 DNA
TRBV29-1	TRBJ1-1	.	.	CSVRSASEAFF	TGCAGCGTAAGATCAGCATCTGAAGCTTTCTTT
TRBV10-3	TRBJ2-7	.	.	CAISGADYEQYF	TGTGCCATTAGTGGGGCGGATTACGAGCAGTACTTC
TRBV30	TRBJ2-3	.	.	CAWSLLHTDTQYF	TGTGCCTGGAGTCTCCTGCACACAGATACGCAGTATTTT
TRBV7-2	TRBJ2-3	.	.	CASSQGSRGEGTDTQYF	TGTGCCAGCAGCCAAGGGTCCCGGGGTGAGGGCACAGATACGCAGTATTTT
TRBV19	TRBJ2-5	.	TRBD2	CASSSRTSGVYQETQYF	TGTGCCAGTAGTTCCAGGACTAGCGGGGTGTACCAAGAGACCCAGTACTTC
TRBV20-1	TRBJ2-7	.	TRBD2	CSARAGGEQYF	TGCAGTGCTAGAGCGGGAGGCGAGCAGTACTTC
TRBV19	TRBJ1-2	.	.	CASSSFPGKYGYTF	TGTGCCAGTAGTTCCTTCCCAGGGAAATATGGCTACACCTTC
TRBV28	TRBJ1-2	.	TRBD1	CASKPGGTYGYTF	TGTGCCTCGAAACCAGGGGGCACCTATGGCTACACCTTC
TRBV19	TRBJ2-4	.	.	CASSIQLTKNIQYF	TGTGCCAGTAGTATCCAACTGACCAAAAACATTCAGTACTTC
TRBV6-1	TRBJ2-3	.	TRBD1	CASSQDRAKGTDTQYF	TGTGCCAGCAGTCAAGACAGGGCTAAAGGTACAGATACGCAGTATTTT
TRBV5-1	TRBJ2-5	.	.	CASSSQRETQYF	TGCGCCAGCAGCTCCCAGCGCGAGACCCAGTACTTC
TRBV10-2	TRBJ1-4	.	.	CASREIPSNEKLFF	TGCGCCAGCAGAGAGATTCCTTCTAATGAAAAACTGTTTTTT
TRBV11-1	TRBJ2-1	.	TRBD1	CASSPGTGGNEQFF	TGTGCCAGCAGCCCGGGGACAGGGGGCAATGAGCAGTTCTTC
TRBV7-6	TRBJ1-3	.	.	CASSLRPISGNTIYF	TGTGCCAGCAGCTTAAGGCCGATCTCTGGAAACACCATATATTTT
TRBV9	TRBJ1-1	.	TRBD1	CASSVVGQGGTEAFF	TGTGCCAGCAGCGTAGTAGGGCAGGGGGGGACTGAAGCTTTCTTT
TRBV7-9	TRBJ2-2	.	TRBD1	CASSWGTGGTGELFF	TGTGCCAGCAGCTGGGGGACAGGGGGTACCGGGGAGCTGTTTTTT
TRBV18	TRBJ2-6	.	.	CASSPSVSEGANVLTF	TGTGCCAGCTCACCTAGCGTCTCGGAGGGGGCCAACGTCCTGACTTTC
TRBV6-1	TRBJ2-7	.	.	CASSEARGTEQYF	TGTGCCAGCAGTGAAGCGAGGGGAACCGAGCAGTACTTC
TRBV9	TRBJ2-2	once	.	CASSVDEIGSVTGELFF	TGTGCCAGCAGCGTAGATGAAATCGGGAGTGTTACCGGGGAGCTGTTTTTT
TRBV28	TRBJ1-2	.	TRBD1	CASGSQGVYGYTF	TGTGCCAGCGGTTCACAGGGGGTCTATGGCTACACCTTC
TRBV28	TRBJ2-7	.	.	CASSPEKTFSYEQYF	TGTGCCAGCAGTCCGGAAAAAACCTTCTCCTACGAGCAGTACTTC
TRBV2	TRBJ2-3	once	TRBD1	CASVLGTATDTQYF	TGTGCCAGCGTTCTTGGGACAGCGACAGATACGCAGTATTTT